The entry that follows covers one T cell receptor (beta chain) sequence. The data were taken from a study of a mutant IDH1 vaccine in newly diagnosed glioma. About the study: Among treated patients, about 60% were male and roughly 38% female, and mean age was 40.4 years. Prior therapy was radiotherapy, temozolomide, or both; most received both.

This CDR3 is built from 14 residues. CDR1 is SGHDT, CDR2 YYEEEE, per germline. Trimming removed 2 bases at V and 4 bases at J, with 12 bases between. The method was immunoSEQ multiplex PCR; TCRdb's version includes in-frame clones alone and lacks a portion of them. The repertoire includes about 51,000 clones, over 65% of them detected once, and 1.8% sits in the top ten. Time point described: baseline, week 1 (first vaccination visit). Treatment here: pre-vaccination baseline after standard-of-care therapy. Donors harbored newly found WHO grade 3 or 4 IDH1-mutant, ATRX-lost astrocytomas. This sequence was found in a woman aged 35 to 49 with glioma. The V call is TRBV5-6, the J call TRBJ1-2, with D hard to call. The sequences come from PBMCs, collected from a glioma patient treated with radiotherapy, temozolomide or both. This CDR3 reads CASSFLAGLYGYTF. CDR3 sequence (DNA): TGTGCCAGCAGCTTCCTGGCCGGACTCTATGGCTACACCTTC.